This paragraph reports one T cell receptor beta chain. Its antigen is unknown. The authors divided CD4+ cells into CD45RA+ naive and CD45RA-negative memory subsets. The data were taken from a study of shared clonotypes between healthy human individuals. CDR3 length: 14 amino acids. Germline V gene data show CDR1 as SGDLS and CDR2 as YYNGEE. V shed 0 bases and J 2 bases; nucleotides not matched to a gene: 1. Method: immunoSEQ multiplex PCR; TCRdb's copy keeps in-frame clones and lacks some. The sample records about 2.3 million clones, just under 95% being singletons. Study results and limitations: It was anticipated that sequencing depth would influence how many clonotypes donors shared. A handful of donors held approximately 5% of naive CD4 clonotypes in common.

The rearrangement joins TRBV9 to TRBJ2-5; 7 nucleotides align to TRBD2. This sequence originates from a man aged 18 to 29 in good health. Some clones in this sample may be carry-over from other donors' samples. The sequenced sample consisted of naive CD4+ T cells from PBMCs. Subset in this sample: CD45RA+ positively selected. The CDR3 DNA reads TGTGCCAGCAGCGTAGCTAGCGGACAAGAGACCCAGTACTTC. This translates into CASSVASGQETQYF.